This TCR beta chain is drawn from a study of blood T cells in healthy people across ages. The use of a sample-barcoded 5' primer and a J-beta primer mix characterized a second PCR of 7 to 11 cycles. MiXCR, run by TCRdb on the 5' RACE reads, gives a single entry per CDR3 protein. The sample records 1.5 million to 2 million distinct CDR3 sequences, roughly 27% being singletons. The study's findings and limits: In long-lived donors, naive CD4+ cell counts and diversity exceeded those of aged donors.

The donors, aged about 6 to 90, were healthy Caucasians from Russia. As regards this clonotype: Its antigen is not known.

Germline CDR1 reads DFQATT; CDR2 reads SNEGSKA (reference sequence). Trimming pared 6 bases from V and 5 bases from J, leaving 26 bases between. The CDR3 contains 16 residues. The sequence was obtained from a woman younger than 45 in good health. The chain employs TRBV20-1 and TRBJ2-7; tentatively, D is TRBD1 (6 bases). The source material was blood. DNA of the CDR3: TGCAGTGCCCACACACAATTCTCGACAGGAAACCACGAGCAGTACTTC. Translation: CSAHTQFSTGNHEQYF.